This is a list of T cell receptor beta chains from one sample in a study of cytomegalovirus exposure and HLA in healthy donors. The data were produced by immunoSEQ multiplex PCR, yet TCRdb's version contains in-frame clones alone and is incomplete. Its table records approximately 120,000 clones. Sequencing input: PBMCs. All receptors derive from a man in his forties in good health and CMV-seronegative. The CDR3 runs from the conserved cysteine through the conserved F or W. A D gene is named only where the DNA matches it firmly.

d_call,j_call,v_call,cdr3_nt,cdr3_aa
TRBD1,TRBJ2-7,TRBV5-5,TGTGCCAGCGCGCCGGACAGGGGACTCTACGAGCAGTACTTC,CASAPDRGLYEQYF
TRBD1,TRBJ1-1,TRBV6-5,TGTGCCAGCAGTCCACAGGGGGCGGGCACTGAAGCTTTCTTT,CASSPQGAGTEAFF
TRBD2,TRBJ2-3,TRBV5-1,TGCGCCAGCAGCTTGACTAGCGGGAGCACAGATACGCAGTATTTT,CASSLTSGSTDTQYF
-,TRBJ1-1,TRBV28,TGTGCCAGCCTTCGAACCCCTCCCGGGGTCACTGAAGCTTTCTTT,CASLRTPPGVTEAFF
TRBD1,TRBJ1-6,TRBV6-1,TGTGCCAGCAGTGAAGAGGACAGGTATACTTCACCCCTCCACTTT,CASSEEDRYTSPLHF
TRBD2,TRBJ2-1,TRBV7-9,TGTGCCAGCAGCCCTACTAGCGGGAGGGTAAATGAGCAGTTCTTC,CASSPTSGRVNEQFF
-,TRBJ2-7,TRBV11-3,TGTGCCAGCAGCTGGCTGACAGGCAGCTCCTACGAGCAGTACTTC,CASSWLTGSSYEQYF
-,TRBJ2-1,TRBV19,TGTGCCAGTAGTCCAATGGACCTGGGGCACAATGAGCAGTTCTTC,CASSPMDLGHNEQFF
-,TRBJ2-6,TRBV18,TGTGCCAGCTCACCGCTTAGGACAGCGTTGTCTGGGGCCAACGTCCTGACTTTC,CASSPLRTALSGANVLTF
TRBD2,TRBJ2-1,TRBV5-1,TGCGCCAGCAGCACCACTAGCGGGATCGCCAATGAGCAGTTCTTC,CASSTTSGIANEQFF
-,TRBJ2-3,TRBV7-3,TGTGCCAGCAGCGCCGACCCCGGACAGAAAGCAGATACGCAGTATTTT,CASSADPGQKADTQYF
TRBD2,TRBJ2-7,TRBV28,TGTGCCAGCGGCCCTCTAGCGGGAGGAGTCCTCGAGCAGTACTTC,CASGPLAGGVLEQYF
-,TRBJ1-5,TRBV23-1,TGCGCCACCTATCAGCCCCAGCATTTT,CATYQPQHF
TRBD1,TRBJ2-1,TRBV10-1,TGCGCCAGCAGTGGCCCCCTCCAGGGGGCGAGGGGGGAGCAGTTCTTC,CASSGPLQGARGEQFF
-,TRBJ2-7,TRBV27,TGTGCCAGCAGCCTAACGAGCGGTAACCCTGTCTACGAGCAGTACTTC,CASSLTSGNPVYEQYF
-,TRBJ2-2,TRBV7-3,TGTGCCAGCAGCTTCGGGGAGGCCGGGGAGCTGTTTTTT,CASSFGEAGELFF
TRBD2,TRBJ2-6,TRBV7-2,TGTGCCAGCAGCGCTAGCGGGTTAGGGGCCAACGTCCTGACTTTC,CASSASGLGANVLTF
-,TRBJ2-3,TRBV5-1,TGCGCCAGCAGCCCCGGACTCAGCACAGATACGCAGTATTTT,CASSPGLSTDTQYF
-,TRBJ2-1,TRBV6-1,TGTGCCAGCCGTATAGGACAGATATACAATGAGCAGTTCTTC,CASRIGQIYNEQFF
TRBD1,TRBJ1-6,TRBV2,TGTGCCAGCAGGGGGCAGGGGGATATTTCACCCCTCCACTTT,CASRGQGDISPLHF
-,TRBJ1-4,TRBV29-1,TGCAGCGTAGGACAGCCGGGGGGTAATGAAAAACTGTTTTTT,CSVGQPGGNEKLFF
-,TRBJ2-1,TRBV6-6,TGTGCCAGCAGTCCCCCAGCGGACTCCTACAATGAGCAGTTCTTC,CASSPPADSYNEQFF
-,TRBJ1-2,TRBV25-1,TGTGCCAGCACGCCGGGGGGGCTCGGGGGCTACACCTTC,CASTPGGLGGYTF
-,TRBJ1-2,TRBV6-7,TGTGCCAGCAGCGGGGTAGCGGGAGACTATGGCTACACCTTC,CASSGVAGDYGYTF
-,TRBJ1-2,TRBV19,TGTGCCAGTAGTATTATCCCGGCAGAGAGGGGCTACACCTTC,CASSIIPAERGYTF
TRBD1,TRBJ2-7,TRBV18,TGTGCCAGCTCACCAGCCGGGACAGAAGCCTACGAGCAGTACTTC,CASSPAGTEAYEQYF
-,TRBJ2-7,TRBV6-5,TGTGCCAGCAGTCGAAGCGTCTCCTACGAGCAGTACTTC,CASSRSVSYEQYF
-,TRBJ1-3,TRBV7-2,TGTGCCAGCAGCCGGGACGGGAGCTCTGGAAACACCATATATTTT,CASSRDGSSGNTIYF
TRBD2,TRBJ2-3,TRBV5-1,TGCGCCAGCAGCTTCGGGGGAGGGAACGCAGATACGCAGTATTTT,CASSFGGGNADTQYF
TRBD1,TRBJ2-1,TRBV7-3,TGTGCCAGCAGCCGTATGGGACAGGGGGCGAGGAATGAGCAGTTCTTC,CASSRMGQGARNEQFF
TRBD2,TRBJ2-3,TRBV7-2,TGTGCCAGCAGCTTGGGACTAGCGGGAGGAACAGATACGCAGTATTTT,CASSLGLAGGTDTQYF
-,TRBJ2-7,TRBV28,TGTGCCAGCAGTGAGCCGGTCCCCTACGAGCAGTACTTC,CASSEPVPYEQYF
-,TRBJ2-7,TRBV7-3,TGTGCCAGCAGCATGTCGGGGGGCGTGCAGTACTTC,CASSMSGGVQYF
TRBD1,TRBJ1-1,TRBV4-2,TGTGCCAGCAGCCAGAGGATGACCGGGACAGGGGGGCCTGAAGCTTTCTTT,CASSQRMTGTGGPEAFF
TRBD1,TRBJ2-2,TRBV6-5,TGTGCCAGCAGCGCGACAGGGGGGAACACCGGGGAGCTGTTTTTT,CASSATGGNTGELFF
-,TRBJ2-1,TRBV27,TGTGCCAGCAGTTTACGAAACCGGGACAACTATGGGCAGTTCTTC,CASSLRNRDNYGQFF
-,TRBJ2-3,TRBV5-4,TGTGCCAGCAGCTCGAGACGGGTAGATACGCAGTATTTT,CASSSRRVDTQYF
-,TRBJ2-3,TRBV2,TGTGCCAGCAGTGAACTAGCCCTCACAGATACGCAGTATTTT,CASSELALTDTQYF
TRBD1,TRBJ2-2,TRBV7-6,TGTGCCAGCAGCTTAGAGTATGGCAGGGGGAAGGCCGGGGAGCTGTTTTTT,CASSLEYGRGKAGELFF
-,TRBJ2-7,TRBV10-3,TGTGCCGCCCGACGTTCGGGAGCCAGGGACGAGCAGTACTTC,CAARRSGARDEQYF
-,TRBJ2-6,TRBV19,TGTGCCAGTATCCTCAGGTCTGGGGCCAACGTCCTGACTTTC,CASILRSGANVLTF
-,TRBJ1-1,TRBV19,TGTGCCAGTAGTATAGGGGCTGGGAACACTGAAGCTTTCTTT,CASSIGAGNTEAFF
TRBD2,TRBJ2-7,TRBV18,TGTGCCAGCTCACCTACCCGGGGGGATACCGAGCAGTACTTC,CASSPTRGDTEQYF
-,TRBJ2-3,TRBV5-1,TGCGCCAGCAGCTTGGACAGTTTGAGAGATACGCAGTATTTT,CASSLDSLRDTQYF
TRBD2,TRBJ2-2,TRBV7-2,TGTGCCAGCAGCCGAAGGTCGGGAGGAAACACCGGGGAGCTGTTTTTT,CASSRRSGGNTGELFF
-,TRBJ2-1,TRBV6-1,TGTGCCAGCAGCCCCGCGGTAGTCTCCTACAATGAGCAGTTCTTC,CASSPAVVSYNEQFF
TRBD2,TRBJ2-1,TRBV2,TGTGCCAGCATCGTCTCCGGGACTAGCGACAATGAGCAGTTCTTC,CASIVSGTSDNEQFF
TRBD1,TRBJ1-5,TRBV6-1,TGTGCCAGCAGCAAAACAGGGGTGTCCAATCAGCCCCAGCATTTT,CASSKTGVSNQPQHF
TRBD2,TRBJ2-7,TRBV5-6,TGTGCCAGCAGCTTGTATAGCGGGAGATCCTACGAGCAGTACTTC,CASSLYSGRSYEQYF
TRBD2,TRBJ2-1,TRBV15,TGTGCCACCAGCAGAGATCTAGCGGGTTCCTACAATGAGCAGTTCTTC,CATSRDLAGSYNEQFF
TRBD2,TRBJ2-5,TRBV19,TGTGCCAGTAGTATTAGCGGGAGTGGGGAGACCCAGTACTTC,CASSISGSGETQYF
-,TRBJ2-3,TRBV28,TGTGCCAGCACCGGGGAAGCGGGTATGGATACGCAGTATTTT,CASTGEAGMDTQYF
-,TRBJ2-5,TRBV2,TGTGCCAGCAGTGTCGGTAGAAGGGAGCAGTACTTC,CASSVGRREQYF